This T cell receptor beta chain stems from a study of tumor and adjacent non-tumor tissue in lung cancer. No cell sorting was done before RNA was extracted from the tissue. The CDR3 sequence is 16 residues long. V lost 3 bases, J lost 5 bases, and 7 bases stayed unmatched. Germline values: CDR1 KGHDR, CDR2 SFDVKD. A modified ARM-PCR protocol with three rounds of nested PCR amplified TCRbeta. MiXCR was run by TCRdb on the multiplex PCR reads, yielding one entry per CDR3 protein. The sample yields 120,000 or so distinct CDR3 sequences, around three fifths seen once. This clonotype was seen a handful of times. Its antigen is not identified. Regarding the study as a whole: Tumor TCR diversity, when higher, was linked to shorter survival.

Material: lung tumor tissue. The chain joins TRBV24-1 to TRBJ2-5, with 11 bases that match TRBD2. This clonotype was sampled from a man aged 25 to 40 with non-small cell lung cancer. CDR3 DNA sequence: TGTGCCACCAGTGATGGTAGCGGGGGGGCCTATGAGACCCAGTACTTC. This encodes CATSDGSGGAYETQYF.